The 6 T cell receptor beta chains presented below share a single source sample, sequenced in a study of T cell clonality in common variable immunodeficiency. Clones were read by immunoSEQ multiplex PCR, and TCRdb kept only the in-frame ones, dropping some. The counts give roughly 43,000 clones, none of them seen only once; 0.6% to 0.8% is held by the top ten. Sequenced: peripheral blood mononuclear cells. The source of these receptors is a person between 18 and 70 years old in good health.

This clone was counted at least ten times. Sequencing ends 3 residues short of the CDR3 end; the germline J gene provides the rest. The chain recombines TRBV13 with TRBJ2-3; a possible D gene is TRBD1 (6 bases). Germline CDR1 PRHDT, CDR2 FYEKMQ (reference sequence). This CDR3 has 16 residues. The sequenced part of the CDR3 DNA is TGTGCCAGCAGCTCACACCTCCAATTGACAGGCCCCACG. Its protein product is CASSSHLQLTGPT. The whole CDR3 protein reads CASSSHLQLTGPTQYF.

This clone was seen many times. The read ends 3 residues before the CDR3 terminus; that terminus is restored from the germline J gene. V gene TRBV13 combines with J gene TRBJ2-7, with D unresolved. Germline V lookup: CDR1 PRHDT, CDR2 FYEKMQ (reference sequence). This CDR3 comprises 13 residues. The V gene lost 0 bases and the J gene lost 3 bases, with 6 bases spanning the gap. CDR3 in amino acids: CASSLGASYEQYF. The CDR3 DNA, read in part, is TGTGCCAGCAGCTTAGGGGCCAGCTACGAG.

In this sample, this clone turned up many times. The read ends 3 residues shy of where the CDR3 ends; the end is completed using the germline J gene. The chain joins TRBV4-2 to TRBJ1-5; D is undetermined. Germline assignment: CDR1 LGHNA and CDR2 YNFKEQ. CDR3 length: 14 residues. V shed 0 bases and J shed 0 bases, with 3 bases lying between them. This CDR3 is CASSQDHSNQPQHF. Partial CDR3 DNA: TGTGCCAGCAGCCAAGATCATAGCAATCAGCCC.

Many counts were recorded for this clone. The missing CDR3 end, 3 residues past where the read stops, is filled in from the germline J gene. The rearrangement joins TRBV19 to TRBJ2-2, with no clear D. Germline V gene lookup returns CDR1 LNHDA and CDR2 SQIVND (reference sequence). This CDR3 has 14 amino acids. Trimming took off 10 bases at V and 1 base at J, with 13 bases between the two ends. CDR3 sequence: CATRVLLNTGELFF. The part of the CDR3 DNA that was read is TGTGCCACCCGGGTCCTCCTGAACACCGGGGAG.

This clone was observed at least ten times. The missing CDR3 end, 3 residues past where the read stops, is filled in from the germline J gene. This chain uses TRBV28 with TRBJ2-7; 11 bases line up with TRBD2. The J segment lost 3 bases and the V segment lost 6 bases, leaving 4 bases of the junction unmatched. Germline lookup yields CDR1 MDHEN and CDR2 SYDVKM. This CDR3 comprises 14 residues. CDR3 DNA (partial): TGTGCCAGCAGCGGACTAGCGGGCATCTACGAG. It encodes CASSGLAGIYE. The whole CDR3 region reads CASSGLAGIYEQYF.

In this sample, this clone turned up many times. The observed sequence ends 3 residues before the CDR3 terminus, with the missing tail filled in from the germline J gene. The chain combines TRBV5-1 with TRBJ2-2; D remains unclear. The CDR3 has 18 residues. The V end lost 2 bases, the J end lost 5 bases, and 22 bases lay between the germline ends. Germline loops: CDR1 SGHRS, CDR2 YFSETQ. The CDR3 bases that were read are TGCGCCAGCAGCTTCGAGTTCCCCGTTAGCTGGAAGACCGGGGAG. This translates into CASSFEFPVSWKTGE. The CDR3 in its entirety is CASSFEFPVSWKTGELFF.